This passage covers 26 T cell receptor beta chains from one sample sequenced in a study of T-cell reconstitution after alpha-beta-depleted transplantation in children. Library preparation (for TCRbeta) was performed with unique molecular identifiers. TCRdb recomputed calls from the PCR reads with MiXCR, one row per CDR3 protein. Among about 350,000 distinct CDR3 sequences listed, about 14% were seen once. Sequencing used PBMCs, obtained from the stem cell graft. All receptors come from a human donor who donated a stem cell graft to a child with Fanconi anemia.

This clonotype was seen a handful of times. V is TRBV5-1 and J is TRBJ2-5, with 11 bases aligning to TRBD1. Trimming cost V 3 bases and J 5 bases; bases outside gene matches: 9. CDR3 size: 16 residues. CDR1 SGHRS and CDR2 YFSETQ come from the germline V gene. The CDR3 loop is CASSSEGTGGWETQYF. In nucleotides, the CDR3 is TGCGCCAGCAGCTCGGAAGGGACAGGGGGTTGGGAGACCCAGTACTTC.

This clonotype was seen repeatedly, ten times or more. J is TRBJ1-1 and V is TRBV20-1, with a tentative D call TRBD1 (5 bases). The CDR3 has 11 residues. Trimming removed 0 bases from V and 10 bases from J, with 9 bases in between. Germline CDR1 and CDR2: DFQATT and SNEGSKA (reference sequence). CDR3: CSARDSDRAFF. The CDR3 coding sequence is TGCAGTGCTAGAGACTCCGACAGAGCTTTCTTT.

This clonotype was counted only a few times. The CDR3 loop reads CASSFSGGGDTQYF. CDR3 bases: TGTGCCAGCAGCTTCTCGGGGGGGGGAGATACGCAGTATTTT. The chain joins TRBV7-8 to TRBJ2-3; 8 bases agree with TRBD2. This CDR3 comprises 14 residues. The V gene end was trimmed by 3 bases and the J gene end by 5 bases; junction bases not matched to a gene: 4. The germline CDR1 and CDR2 sequences are SGHVS and FQNEAQ.

This clonotype came up a few times. The V and J genes are TRBV4-3 and TRBJ1-1; D may be TRBD1 (6 bases). V was trimmed by 4 bases and J by 0 bases, leaving 18 bases between them. The CDR3 covers 17 residues. CDR1 and CDR2 from the germline V gene are LGHNA and YSLEER. CDR3 sequence: CASSRTPGHHMNTEAFF. CDR3 DNA: TGCGCCAGCAGCCGGACCCCGGGACACCACATGAACACTGAAGCTTTCTTT.

This clonotype was seen repeatedly, ten times or more. The chain combines TRBV12-3 or TRBV12-4 with TRBJ2-3, with TRBD2 matching 8 bases. Unmatched junction bases numbered 13, after V lost 3 bases and J lost 8 bases. There are 16 residues in the CDR3. For the CDR3, the DNA is TGTGCCAGCAGTTTTACCGGGACTAGGTATGGAGGTACGCAGTATTTT. Protein: CASSFTGTRYGGTQYF.

This clonotype showed up just a few times. The J gene is TRBJ1-1, the V gene TRBV7-6; D is undetermined. The germline V gene has CDR1 SGHVS and CDR2 FNYEAQ. Trimming removed 1 base from V and 11 bases from J, with 11 bases in between. This CDR3 has 12 amino acids. The CDR3 here is CASSLEGILAFF. The CDR3 DNA is TGTGCCAGCAGCTTAGAAGGAATCCTGGCTTTCTTT.

This clonotype has more than one count but fewer than ten. J is TRBJ2-5 and V is TRBV18; TRBD1 is a possible D gene (5 bases). The CDR3 is made up of 13 amino acids. Germline-derived CDR1 and CDR2 are KGHSH and LQKENI. Deletions cut 3 bases from V and 9 bases from J, with 14 bases between. CDR3 in amino acids: CASSPGREGPQYF. Here the CDR3 DNA reads TGTGCCAGCTCACCCGGCAGGGAAGGGCCCCAGTACTTC.

Many counts were recorded for this clonotype. The genes are TRBV2 and TRBJ1-1; weak D call: TRBD1 (5 bases). The CDR3 consists of 13 residues. Germline loops: CDR1 SNHLY, CDR2 FYNNEI. Trimming shortened V by 5 bases and J by 7 bases, and 14 bases separated the two germline ends. CDR3: CASSWGMGGEAFF. CDR3 nucleotide sequence: TGTGCCAGCAGTTGGGGGATGGGGGGTGAAGCTTTCTTT. The full variable domain, completed using reference TRBV2 and TRBJ1-1, is EPEVTQTPSHQVTQMGQEVILRCVPISNHLYFYWYRQILGQKVEFLVSFYNNEISEKSEIFDDQFSVERPDGSNFTLKIRSTKLEDSAMYFCASSWGMGGEAFFGQGTRLTVV.

This clonotype showed up many times. This rearrangement joins TRBV11-2 to TRBJ2-1; D not certain. V dropped 0 bases and J dropped 5 bases, with 5 bases sitting between them. This CDR3 is 13 amino acids long. Germline values: CDR1 SGHAT, CDR2 FQNNGV. This CDR3 is CASSLDIDNEQFF. The CDR3 DNA is TGTGCCAGCAGCTTAGATATCGACAATGAGCAGTTCTTC.

This clonotype has ten or more counts. The rearrangement links TRBV12-3 or TRBV12-4 to TRBJ1-2; unclear D gene. This CDR3 contains 14 residues. V lost 5 bases to trimming and J lost 6 bases, with 16 bases between them. CDR3 bases: TGTGCCAGCAGTGCCGGTTTGTACGTCAATGGCTACACCTTC. Translated: CASSAGLYVNGYTF.

This clonotype was picked up a small number of times. The gene calls are TRBV3-1 and TRBJ2-1; D gene unclear. The CDR3 extends over 15 amino acids. Germline CDR1 is LGHDT and CDR2 is YNNKEL (reference sequence). V dropped 1 base and J dropped 3 bases, with 10 bases sitting between them. The CDR3 region has the DNA TGTGCCAGCAGCCAAGGTGGCCCGTTCTACAATGAGCAGTTCTTC. This codes for CASSQGGPFYNEQFF.

The chain links TRBV27 to TRBJ2-3, with TRBD2 as a possible D gene (5 bases). Trimming took 3 bases from V and 4 from J, leaving 14 bases between them. The germline CDR1 and CDR2 sequences are MNHEY and SMNVEV (reference sequence). The length of the CDR3 is 15 residues. The CDR3 sequence: CASSFSTPGADTQYF. The CDR3 nucleotides are TGTGCCAGCAGTTTCTCGACCCCCGGGGCAGATACGCAGTATTTT.

This chain uses TRBV20-1 with TRBJ2-3; a weak D match, TRBD2 (5 bases). The CDR3 sequence is 11 residues long. Germline values: CDR1 DFQATT, CDR2 SNEGSKA (reference sequence). Trimming stripped 5 bases from V and 6 bases from J, with 9 bases between. As DNA, the CDR3 is TGCAGTGCTGAGCGCGGGGATACGCAGTATTTT. Translated, it gives CSAERGDTQYF.

This clonotype has only a few counts. The gene calls are TRBV10-3 and TRBJ2-1; 9 bases are shared with TRBD2. The J segment lost 8 bases and the V segment lost 5 bases, leaving 7 bases of the junction unmatched. The CDR3 spans 14 residues. Germline loops: CDR1 ENHRY, CDR2 SYGVKD. DNA of the CDR3: TGTGCCATCAGTCCCGGACTAGCGAGAGATGAGCAGTTCTTC. Amino acid sequence: CAISPGLARDEQFF.

This clonotype was counted at least ten times. This rearrangement joins TRBV5-6 to TRBJ1-2; unclear D gene. CDR1 and CDR2 (germline): SGHDT, YYEEEE. CDR3 length: 13 residues. V lost 1 base, J lost 7 bases, and 11 bases lay in between. The CDR3 nucleotides are TGTGCCAGCAGCTTGTTGGAGGGTGGTGGCTACACCTTC. Translating it yields CASSLLEGGGYTF. Based on the CDR3 plus reference TRBV5-6 and TRBJ1-2, the full variable domain is DAGVTQSPTHLIKTRGQQVTLRCSPKSGHDTVSWYQQALGQGPQFIFQYYEEEERQRGNFPDRFSGHQFPNYSSELNVNALLLGDSALYLCASSLLEGGGYTFGSGTRLTVV.

Many counts were recorded for this clonotype. The chain couples TRBV6-5 to TRBJ2-3; D is uncertain. Germline V lookup: CDR1 MNHEY, CDR2 SVGAGI. The CDR3 loop spans 15 amino acids. V lost 2 bases, J lost 0 bases, and 9 bases lay in between. The CDR3 reads CASSYGASSTDTQYF. The CDR3 DNA reads as TGTGCCAGCAGTTACGGAGCATCTAGCACAGATACGCAGTATTTT.

V usage is TRBV5-5 and J usage is TRBJ2-2; D call uncertain. Trimming left V 10 bases short and J 0 bases short, with 19 bases between. The CDR3 covers 16 residues. Germline loops: CDR1 SGHKS, CDR2 YYEKEE (reference sequence). The CDR3 DNA sequence: TGTGCCTCCAGCTTGGTAGGTGGTACGAACACCGGGGAGCTGTTTTTT. Its translation is CASSLVGGTNTGELFF.

J is TRBJ2-1 and V is TRBV7-9, with D perhaps TRBD2 (5 bases). Trimming took 5 bases from V and 7 from J, leaving 15 bases between them. Germline V gene data show CDR1 as SEHNR and CDR2 as FQNEAQ (reference sequence). The CDR3 has 14 residues. This CDR3 reads CASSRGLRENEQFF. The CDR3 region has the DNA TGTGCCAGCAGCCGCGGACTCCGGGAAAATGAGCAGTTCTTC.

Many counts were recorded for this clonotype. This rearrangement joins TRBV5-4 to TRBJ1-4, with 7 bases lining up with TRBD1. Per the germline V gene, CDR1 is SGHNT and CDR2 is YYREEE (reference sequence). This CDR3 has 16 residues. Losses at the gene ends were 3 bases for V and 7 bases for J; bases not matched to a gene: 12. The CDR3 sequence: CASSSDLKGAGEKLFF. The CDR3 bases are TGTGCCAGCAGCTCCGACCTGAAGGGGGCGGGTGAAAAACTGTTTTTT.

The chain uses TRBV30 and TRBJ1-1; 8 bases are a match to TRBD1. With 5 bases clipped from V and 3 bases from J, the junction kept 8 bases outside the gene matches. The CDR3 has 14 residues. Germline V gives CDR1 GTSNPN, CDR2 SVGIG (reference sequence). CDR3 in amino acids: CAWRRTGLDTEAFF. The CDR3 region has the DNA TGTGCCTGGCGGAGGACAGGGTTGGACACTGAAGCTTTCTTT.

The CDR3, as DNA: TGTGCCAGCAGTAGCCCCAGGGGGGGTATGGCCTATGGCTACACCTTC. Protein: CASSSPRGGMAYGYTF. This chain links TRBV6-1 with TRBJ1-2; TRBD1 agrees at 7 bases. After removal of 5 bases from V and 4 bases from J, the junction contained 13 bases not matched to a gene. This CDR3 has 16 amino acids. In germline, CDR1 is MNHNS, CDR2 SASEGT.

V and J are TRBV12-3 or TRBV12-4 and TRBJ2-5; tentative D call: TRBD2 (5 bases). Trimming left V 6 bases short and J 4 bases short, with 12 bases between. CDR3 size: 13 residues. The CDR3: CASSLFGVETQYF. DNA of the CDR3: TGTGCCAGCAGCCTCTTCGGGGTAGAGACCCAGTACTTC.

V and J are TRBV20-1 and TRBJ2-1, with unresolved D. The V end was cut by 3 bases, the J end by 0 bases, with 12 bases between. CDR1 DFQATT and CDR2 SNEGSKA come from the germline V gene (reference sequence). The CDR3 contains 15 residues. The CDR3 region has the DNA TGCAGTGCTAGGGCAAGACTGAGCTCCTACAATGAGCAGTTCTTC. Translation: CSARARLSSYNEQFF.

In its sample, this clonotype was seen many times. The chain uses TRBV25-1 and TRBJ1-2; D might be TRBD1 (6 bases). Trimming took 8 bases from V and 3 from J, leaving 10 bases between them. CDR1 is MGHDK and CDR2 is SYGVNS in the germline V gene. The CDR3 is 12 residues long. The CDR3 sequence is CASRHRDYGYTF. In nucleotides, the CDR3 is TGTGCCAGCCGACACAGGGACTATGGCTACACCTTC.

This chain connects TRBV3-1 to TRBJ2-7; the D is unclear. Germline assignment: CDR1 LGHDT and CDR2 YNNKEL (reference sequence). V dropped 2 bases and J dropped 1 base, with 9 bases sitting between them. The CDR3 has 14 residues. Here the CDR3 reads CASSQNTESYEQYF. The CDR3 DNA sequence: TGTGCCAGCAGCCAAAATACAGAGTCCTACGAGCAGTACTTC.

This clonotype was seen at least ten times. The V call is TRBV10-1, the J call TRBJ2-2, with no clear D. The CDR3 extends over 13 amino acids. Trimming left V 6 bases short and J 5 bases short, with 10 bases between. Germline-derived CDR1 and CDR2 are WNHNN and SYGVQD (reference sequence). The CDR3 nucleotides read TGCGCCAGCAGCGCGAAGGCGACCGGGGAGCTGTTTTTT. Amino acid sequence: CASSAKATGELFF.